This TCR beta chain was observed in a study of a mutant IDH1 vaccine in newly diagnosed glioma. The time point denotes: week 47, end of study. With topical imiquimod, each dose of the vaccine consisted of 300 ug of mutant IDH1 20-mer peptide. Newly diagnosed WHO grade 3 or 4 IDH1-mutant, ATRX-lost astrocytomas were identified in the donors. The CDR3 sequence is 16 residues long. Germline V gives CDR1 SGHVS, CDR2 FNYEAQ. The V end lost 4 bases, the J end lost 7 bases, and 19 bases lay between the germline ends. Remarks on this clone: Its matching antigen is unknown.

Profiled with immunoSEQ multiplex PCR; TCRdb holds only in-frame clones, not every one. The sample consists of almost 95,000 clones, over 85% of them appearing once. The material sequenced was PBMCs, taken from a glioma patient whose treatment included an IDH1 peptide vaccine. This TCR was sampled from a woman in her forties or fifties with glioma. J is TRBJ1-4 and V is TRBV7-6, with D uncertain. CDR3 coding DNA: TGTGCCAGCAGCTCCTCCCGGGTCTCGTCGGGTGAAAAACTGTTTTTT. Its translation is CASSSSRVSSGEKLFF.